This is a list of T cell receptor beta chains from one sample in a study of blood T cell repertoires in COVID-19. Repertoires were generated with immunoSEQ multiplex PCR, while TCRdb's copy carries only in-frame clones and drops some. The table records some 230,000 clones, approximately 84% of them present only once. The sequencing input was peripheral blood. The receptors here all came from a woman between 55 and 75 years old with acute or convalescent COVID-19. CDR3s include the opening cysteine and the closing phenylalanine or tryptophan.

J gene	V gene	CDR3 length	CDR3 protein
TRBJ2-2	TRBV7-2	17	CASSKPGLAGGTGELFF
TRBJ2-7	TRBV10-3	12	CAISDQSGEQYF
TRBJ2-3	TRBV4-1	15	CASSQEWRGTDTQYF
TRBJ2-7	TRBV7-6	14	CASSLAGSSYEQYF
TRBJ1-5	TRBV2	17	CASSPTDRFPYNQPQHF
TRBJ1-5	TRBV27	15	CASSPRTASNQPQHF
TRBJ2-3	TRBV7-6	15	CASSQTSGGVDTQYF
TRBJ1-1	TRBV27	13	CASSLVGVTEAFF
TRBJ1-3	TRBV6-5	13	CASREGSGNTIYF
TRBJ2-6	TRBV10-3	15	CAISPQQSGANVLTF
TRBJ1-6	TRBV6-5	15	CASRPRDGYNSPLHF
TRBJ2-3	TRBV11-3	13	CASRQGTTDTQYF
TRBJ2-2	TRBV19	15	CASSIQTGNTGELFF
TRBJ2-1	TRBV7-2	15	CASRVAGGTHTKQFF
TRBJ1-2	TRBV5-1	17	CASSLGPGGQAGYGYTF
TRBJ1-5	TRBV2	15	CASKGSGYSNQPQHF
TRBJ1-2	TRBV6-5	13	CASSPGGKSGYTF
TRBJ2-5	TRBV13	15	CASSLGLGRRETQYF
TRBJ1-2	TRBV28	16	CASRVGTGTGGRGYTF
TRBJ1-1	TRBV7-9	13	CASSFQGGTEAFF
TRBJ1-2	TRBV5-4	14	CASSLTGMDYGYTF
TRBJ1-1	TRBV29-1	11	CSAGGVTEAFF
TRBJ1-1	TRBV18	14	CASSPGGALTEAFF
TRBJ2-7	TRBV19	15	CASSKQGLDTYEQYF
TRBJ1-6	TRBV6-2/TRBV6-3	15	CASSRTAPYNSPLHF
TRBJ1-1	TRBV29-1	13	CSVEDLVNTEAFF
TRBJ1-5	TRBV30	13	CAWGGQGHQPQHF
TRBJ1-5	TRBV4-2	14	CASSQERTSQPQHF
TRBJ1-1	TRBV6-5	15	CASSKGSSGETEAFF
TRBJ1-1	TRBV5-6	16	CASSLGRKEWWAEAFF
TRBJ1-5	TRBV3-1/TRBV3-2	15	CASSQGYRGNQPQHF
TRBJ1-4	TRBV6-1	13	CASSEGRWEKLFF
TRBJ1-2	TRBV5-5	15	CASSLQGIANYGYTF
TRBJ2-2	TRBV9	18	CASSVELVRTANTGELFF
TRBJ1-6	TRBV12-3/TRBV12-4	12	CASSFPNRPLHF
TRBJ2-3	TRBV5-1	14	CASSTSSMTDTQYF
TRBJ1-1	TRBV12-3/TRBV12-4	12	CASSSGVTEAFF
TRBJ1-5	TRBV19	13	CASSIRSHQPQHF
TRBJ1-1	TRBV14	15	CASSQVIGRYTEAFF
TRBJ1-6	TRBV19	15	CASSETGAHNSPLHF
TRBJ1-6	TRBV7-2	14	CASSFGQTNSPLHF
TRBJ1-5	TRBV4-1	15	CASSQWREGNQPQHF
TRBJ2-7	TRBV14	18	CASSQRLHLGQGRDEQYF
TRBJ1-2	TRBV5-4	13	CASSFDRDYGYTF
TRBJ2-5	TRBV7-8	14	CASSSPQGQETQYF
TRBJ2-1	TRBV28	14	CASGRGGGGNEQFF
TRBJ2-7	TRBV2	15	CASSDKQGAIYEQYF
TRBJ1-2	TRBV10-3	13	CATNGDSSYGYTF
TRBJ1-2	TRBV29-1	16	CSVEDLKGAGRTGYTF
TRBJ2-5	TRBV9	17	CAHGSGQGKTYQETQYF